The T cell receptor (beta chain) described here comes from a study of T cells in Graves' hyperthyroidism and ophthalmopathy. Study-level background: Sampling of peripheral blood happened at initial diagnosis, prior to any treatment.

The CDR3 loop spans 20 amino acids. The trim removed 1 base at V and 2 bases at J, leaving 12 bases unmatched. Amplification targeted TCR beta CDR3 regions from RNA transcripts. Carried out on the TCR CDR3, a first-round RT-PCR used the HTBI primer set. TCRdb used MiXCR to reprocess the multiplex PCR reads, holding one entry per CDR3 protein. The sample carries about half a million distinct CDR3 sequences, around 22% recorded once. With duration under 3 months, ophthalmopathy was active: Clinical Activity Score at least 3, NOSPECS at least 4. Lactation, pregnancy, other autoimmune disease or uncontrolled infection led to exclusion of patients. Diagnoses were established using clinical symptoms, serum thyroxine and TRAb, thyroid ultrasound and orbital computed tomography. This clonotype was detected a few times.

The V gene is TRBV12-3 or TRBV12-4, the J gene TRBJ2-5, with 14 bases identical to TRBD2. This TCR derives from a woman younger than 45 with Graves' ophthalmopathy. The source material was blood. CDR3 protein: CASSLGLGTSGGRYQETQYF. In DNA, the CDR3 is TGTGCCAGCAGTTTAGGACTTGGGACTAGCGGGGGCCGATATCAAGAGACCCAGTACTTC.